The 15 T cell receptor beta chains below all came from one sample that was sequenced in a study of blood T cell repertoires in COVID-19. The protocol was immunoSEQ multiplex PCR, while the TCRdb copy is restricted to in-frame clones and leaves out a portion. This sample has more than 150,000 clones; roughly 81% occur once, and the top ten carry 9.5% to 15%. Sequences were obtained from peripheral blood. The receptor set was obtained from an elderly woman with COVID-19, enrolled during active disease.

The chain combines TRBV5-5 with TRBJ2-7; 7 bases align to TRBD1. The V gene's germline CDR1 is SGHKS and CDR2 YYEKEE (reference sequence). This CDR3 comprises 18 residues. The J segment lost 1 base and the V segment lost 4 bases, leaving 17 bases of the junction unmatched. The CDR3 loop is CASSNKRNRRGISYEQYF. The DNA for the CDR3 is TGTGCCAGCAGCAATAAAAGAAACCGCAGGGGGATTTCCTACGAGCAGTACTTC. The variable domain in full, with the rest retrieved from reference TRBV5-5 and TRBJ2-7, is DAGVTQSPTHLIKTRGQQVTLRCSPISGHKSVSWYQQVLGQGPQFIFQYYEKEERGRGNFPDRFSARQFPNYSSELNVNALLLGDSALYLCASSNKRNRRGISYEQYFGPGTRLTVT.

The rearrangement joins TRBV5-1 to TRBJ1-1; D remains ambiguous. V lost 0 bases to trimming and J lost 4 bases, with 7 bases between them. Germline V gene data show CDR1 as SGHRS and CDR2 as YFSETQ. The CDR3 has 13 amino acids. Here the CDR3 DNA reads TGCGCCAGCAGCTTGGGTCTGCGCACTGAAGCTTTCTTT. Translation gives CASSLGLRTEAFF.

The CDR3 here is CASSLAGGRVITYGYTF. The DNA for the CDR3 is TGTGCCAGCAGCTTAGCAGGGGGCAGAGTGATAACCTATGGCTACACCTTC. J is TRBJ1-2 and V is TRBV7-8; 7 nucleotides align to TRBD1. The germline V gene has CDR1 SGHVS and CDR2 FQNEAQ. The V segment lost 0 bases and the J segment 4 bases; nucleotides outside the gene matches: 11. The CDR3 consists of 17 residues.

The chain recombines TRBV20-1 with TRBJ2-7, with 15 bases lining up with TRBD2. Germline assignment: CDR1 DFQATT and CDR2 SNEGSKA (reference sequence). The CDR3 consists of 17 residues. J lost 6 bases, V lost 3 bases, and 12 bases had no gene match. CDR3 sequence: CSASKGGLAGGGLEQYF. CDR3 nucleotide sequence: TGCAGTGCTAGTAAGGGGGGACTAGCGGGAGGAGGGCTCGAGCAGTACTTC.

The rearrangement links TRBV2 to TRBJ1-5; TRBD1 aligns across 8 bases. The CDR3 contains 13 residues. Germline loops: CDR1 SNHLY, CDR2 FYNNEI. The J segment lost 7 bases and the V segment lost 7 bases, leaving 6 bases of the junction unmatched. The CDR3 DNA reads TGTGCCAGCAATGCAGGGGGCTGGCAGCCCCAGCATTTT. It encodes CASNAGGWQPQHF.

The CDR3 nucleotides read TGTGCCAGCAGCTTAGGTACAGGGTCCACCGGGGAGCTGTTTTTT. Amino acid sequence: CASSLGTGSTGELFF. The rearrangement uses TRBV7-9 and TRBJ2-2; tentatively, D is TRBD1 (6 bases). CDR3 size: 15 residues. The V and J ends lost 1 base and 4 bases respectively, with 10 bases between them. Germline V CDR1 and CDR2: SEHNR, FQNEAQ (reference sequence). Complete variable domain (other parts from reference TRBV7-9 and TRBJ2-2): DTGVSQNPRHKITKRGQNVTFRCDPISEHNRLYWYRQTLGQGPEFLTYFQNEAQLEKSRLLSDRFSAERPKGSFSTLEIQRTEQGDSAMYLCASSLGTGSTGELFFGEGSRLTVL.

The V and J genes are TRBV29-1 and TRBJ2-2; 10 bases fit TRBD2. The CDR3 extends over 17 amino acids. With 4 bases clipped from V and 5 bases from J, the junction kept 13 bases outside the gene matches. The germline gives CDR1 SQVTM, CDR2 ANQGSEA. CDR3 bases: TGCAGCGTTGGCAATCCTAGCGGGGGTCTTTTTACCGGGGAGCTGTTTTTT. Amino acids: CSVGNPSGGLFTGELFF.

The chain uses TRBV5-4 and TRBJ2-1; D unresolved. V was pared by 0 bases and J by 7 bases, with 8 bases between. The germline CDR1 and CDR2 sequences are SGHNT and YYREEE (reference sequence). The CDR3 extends over 13 amino acids. CDR3 residues: CASSLVESNEQFF. The CDR3 DNA sequence: TGTGCCAGCAGCTTGGTTGAGTCGAATGAGCAGTTCTTC.

This clone was detected once. This rearrangement joins TRBV6-4 to TRBJ1-1, with D hard to call. The CDR3 spans 13 residues. Germline lookup yields CDR1 MRHNA and CDR2 SNTAGT. Trimming stripped 4 bases from V and 7 bases from J, with 13 bases between. CDR3 nucleotides: TGTGCCAGCAGTGGCGGACCGGGATTTGAAGCTTTCTTT. Translating it yields CASSGGPGFEAFF.

The rearrangement links TRBV9 to TRBJ2-3, with TRBD2 matching 11 bases. CDR1 and CDR2 from the germline V gene are SGDLS and YYNGEE. The CDR3 loop spans 16 amino acids. The J segment lost 6 bases and the V segment lost 0 bases, leaving 6 bases of the junction unmatched. Here the CDR3 DNA reads TGTGCCAGCAGCGTAGCGGTAGCGGGAGGGCTGGATACGCAGTATTTT. This sequence encodes CASSVAVAGGLDTQYF.

The V and J genes are TRBV7-3 and TRBJ2-5; 7 bases match TRBD2. The J segment lost 3 bases and the V segment lost 5 bases, leaving 3 bases of the junction unmatched. CDR1 and CDR2 from the germline V gene are SGHTA and FQGTGA. The CDR3 runs 13 residues. CDR3 DNA: TGTGCCAGCAGCCCTACTAGCGAAGAGACCCAGTACTTC. Translating gives CASSPTSEETQYF.

This chain uses TRBV19 with TRBJ2-1; 8 positions agree with TRBD1. Losses at the gene ends were 3 bases for V and 8 bases for J; bases not matched to a gene: 9. The CDR3 has 15 residues. Germline V gene lookup returns CDR1 LNHDA and CDR2 SQIVND (reference sequence). CDR3 DNA sequence: TGTGCCAGTAGTATGGGCAGGGGGCGGGTCGATGAGCAGTTCTTC. Protein sequence: CASSMGRGRVDEQFF.

The V and J genes are TRBV12-3 or TRBV12-4 and TRBJ2-1; 9 bases agree with TRBD1. The V gene end was trimmed by 5 bases and the J gene end by 7 bases; junction bases not matched to a gene: 3. The CDR3 consists of 13 residues. CDR3 loop: CASSPGQGNEQFF. The CDR3 DNA follows: TGTGCCAGCAGTCCGGGACAGGGAAATGAGCAGTTCTTC.

Concerning this clone: The identical CDR3 is also encoded by other nucleotide sequences in the sample. V and J are TRBV11-2 and TRBJ1-1; D is possibly TRBD1 (6 bases). The CDR3 length is 12 residues. Deletions cut 2 bases from V and 8 bases from J, with 9 bases between. Looked up from germline, CDR1 is SGHAT and CDR2 is FQNNGV. The CDR3 DNA sequence: TGTGCCAGCAGCTTATTGGGGACAGAAGCTTTCTTT. It is translated as CASSLLGTEAFF.

The CDR3 sequence: CASSYSWLNTEAFF. CDR3 in DNA: TGTGCCAGCAGTTACTCCTGGCTGAACACTGAAGCTTTCTTT. V gene TRBV6-5 combines with J gene TRBJ1-1; D remains ambiguous. This CDR3 is 14 amino acids long. In germline, CDR1 is MNHEY, CDR2 SVGAGI. V was clipped by 0 bases and J by 0 bases, with 5 bases between them.